A single sample gave rise to the 32 T cell receptor beta chains below, sequenced in a study of cytomegalovirus exposure and HLA in healthy donors. This PCR relied on a set of 60 Vbeta primers and 13 Jbeta primers. This table comes from immunoSEQ multiplex PCR, and its TCRdb copy is limited to in-frame clones, with some not included. This sample has about 150,000 clones, with 76% found just once. What was sequenced was PBMCs. The receptors were sampled from a male donor in good health and CMV-seronegative.

This chain connects TRBV2 to TRBJ1-6; D is possibly TRBD1 (5 bases). The CDR3 spans 13 residues. The germline V and J ends were trimmed by 6 bases and 9 bases, with 12 bases remaining between them. Germline CDR1 and CDR2: SNHLY and FYNNEI. CDR3 residues: CASRDIGGSPLHF. The CDR3 coding sequence is TGTGCCAGCAGGGACATCGGGGGTTCACCCCTCCACTTT. The variable domain in full, with the rest retrieved from reference TRBV2 and TRBJ1-6, is EPEVTQTPSHQVTQMGQEVILRCVPISNHLYFYWYRQILGQKVEFLVSFYNNEISEKSEIFDDQFSVERPDGSNFTLKIRSTKLEDSAMYFCASRDIGGSPLHFGNGTRLTVT.

The chain carries TRBV28 and TRBJ1-5, with 8 bases identical to TRBD1. V lost 4 bases to trimming and J lost 1 base; unmatched junction nucleotides: 3. This CDR3 contains 15 residues. Germline lookup yields CDR1 MDHEN and CDR2 SYDVKM. CDR3 nucleotide sequence: TGTGCCAGCAGTTGGACAGGGTCGAGCAATCAGCCCCAGCATTTT. This encodes CASSWTGSSNQPQHF.

The chain has TRBV4-1 and TRBJ2-3; the match to TRBD1 covers 9 bases. The ends lost 0 bases at V and 7 bases at J; junction bases unmatched: 11. Germline values: CDR1 MGHRA, CDR2 YSYEKL. This CDR3 comprises 17 residues. Here the CDR3 reads CASSQDGTGSTRNTQYF. As DNA, the CDR3 is TGCGCCAGCAGCCAAGATGGGACAGGGTCGACACGGAATACGCAGTATTTT.

In this sample, this clone turned up once. The J gene is TRBJ1-2, the V gene TRBV18; TRBD1 might be the D (5 bases). The ends were cut back, 2 bases at V and 3 bases at J, with 13 bases in the middle. The CDR3 sequence is 15 residues long. Per the germline V gene, CDR1 is KGHSH and CDR2 is LQKENI. This CDR3 reads CASSPTDSGDYGYTF. CDR3 coding DNA: TGTGCCAGCTCACCAACAGACAGTGGGGACTATGGCTACACCTTC.

The rearrangement links TRBV6-6 to TRBJ1-3; a possible D gene is TRBD1 (6 bases). CDR1 is MNHNY and CDR2 is SVGAGI in the germline V gene (reference sequence). The CDR3 has 15 residues. V was trimmed by 6 bases and J by 0 bases, leaving 12 bases between them. In nucleotides, the CDR3 is TGTGCCAGCAGGAGACAGGCCCTCTCTGGAAACACCATATATTTT. Translated: CASRRQALSGNTIYF.

V and J are TRBV6-5 and TRBJ2-2, with TRBD1 matching over 8 bases. The CDR3 is made up of 15 amino acids. V trimming: 2 bases; J trimming: 5 bases; junction bases outside the gene matches: 4. Germline assignment: CDR1 MNHEY and CDR2 SVGAGI. CDR3 sequence reads: CASSYGQGRTGELFF. Here the CDR3 DNA reads TGTGCCAGCAGTTACGGACAGGGAAGGACCGGGGAGCTGTTTTTT.

The chain has TRBV6-5 and TRBJ2-7; 7 bases match TRBD2. This CDR3 has 15 residues. V lost 2 bases and J lost 1; bases outside the gene matches: 5. Germline loops: CDR1 MNHEY, CDR2 SVGAGI. The CDR3 loop reads CASSYERGPSYEQYF. CDR3 sequence (DNA): TGTGCCAGCAGTTACGAGCGGGGCCCTTCCTACGAGCAGTACTTC.

This clone appeared a single time. This chain uses TRBV19 with TRBJ2-2; possibly TRBD1 for D (6 bases). CDR3 length: 15 residues. Germline-derived CDR1 and CDR2 are LNHDA and SQIVND (reference sequence). Trimming took 8 bases from V and 1 from J, leaving 14 bases between them. The CDR3, as DNA: TGTGCCAGTGCGTTAACAGGGCAGAACACCGGGGAGCTGTTTTTT. Protein: CASALTGQNTGELFF.

This clone was counted a few times. V gene TRBV4-3 combines with J gene TRBJ2-4; D might be TRBD2 (6 bases). CDR1 and CDR2 from the germline V gene are LGHNA and YSLEER. Between the trimmed V and J ends, which lost 0 bases and 8 bases, there was a span of 17 bases. The CDR3 length is 16 residues. The CDR3: CASSQDRGGSRDIQYF. CDR3 nucleotide sequence: TGCGCCAGCAGCCAAGATCGAGGAGGGTCAAGAGACATTCAGTACTTC.

The rearrangement uses TRBV2 and TRBJ1-5; 8 nucleotides match TRBD1. Germline V CDR1 and CDR2: SNHLY, FYNNEI. Germline trimming cut 6 bases from V and 2 bases from J; bases unmatched to any gene: 9. The CDR3 sequence is 16 residues long. CDR3 bases: TGTGCCAGCAGGGCCAACAGGGGGAACGGCAATCAGCCCCAGCATTTT. Translation gives CASRANRGNGNQPQHF.

This clone turned up a few times. J is TRBJ1-2 and V is TRBV7-2, with D uncertain. V was pared by 1 base and J by 7 bases, with 13 bases between. CDR1 and CDR2 (germline): SGHTA, FQGNSA. This CDR3 contains 14 residues. The CDR3 region has the DNA TGTGCCAGCAGCTTAGATGTTCTTCGGAGTGGCTACACCTTC. Residues: CASSLDVLRSGYTF.

V and J are TRBV5-4 and TRBJ2-2; 9 bases agree with TRBD2. V trimming: 2 bases; J trimming: 3 bases; junction bases outside the gene matches: 8. The CDR3 runs to 17 residues. Germline V CDR1 and CDR2: SGHNT, YYREEE (reference sequence). Here the CDR3 DNA reads TGTGCCAGCAGCTTTAGCGGGAGTGGGGGCCACACCGGGGAGCTGTTTTTT. This gives the protein CASSFSGSGGHTGELFF.

The chain is built from TRBV2 and TRBJ2-1, with TRBD2 matching 12 bases. Germline V CDR1 and CDR2: SNHLY, FYNNEI. The ends lost 8 bases at V and 8 bases at J; junction bases unmatched: 13. The CDR3 runs 16 residues. The CDR3 nucleotides are TGTGCCAGCGGGCTAGCGGGGGGGCCCTTGACGGATGAGCAGTTCTTC. This gives the protein CASGLAGGPLTDEQFF.

This clone was seen once. The V and J genes are TRBV19 and TRBJ2-7; 13 bases line up with TRBD2. The junction had 10 bases not matched to a gene; V was cut back by 9 bases and J by 5 bases. This CDR3 region has 15 residues. Looked up from germline, CDR1 is LNHDA and CDR2 is SQIVND (reference sequence). The CDR3 region is CARKRTSGSSNEQYF. CDR3 sequence (DNA): TGTGCCAGAAAGCGGACTAGCGGGAGTAGCAACGAGCAGTACTTC.

This clone showed up just a few times. Here the CDR3 DNA reads TGTGCCAGCAGCTCCCAACCGGTTCTAACAGATACGCAGTATTTT. Residues: CASSSQPVLTDTQYF. The V call is TRBV7-2, the J call TRBJ2-3; D is undetermined. This CDR3 region has 15 residues. Trimming took 4 bases from V and 3 from J, leaving 14 bases between them. Germline values: CDR1 SGHTA, CDR2 FQGNSA.

The rearrangement links TRBV10-3 to TRBJ2-3; 9 bases map to TRBD1. The CDR3 runs to 16 residues. The germline V gene has CDR1 ENHRY and CDR2 SYGVKD. V lost 3 bases to trimming and J lost 5 bases; unmatched junction nucleotides: 9. CDR3 sequence: CAISDPGTGNRDTQYF. As DNA, the CDR3 is TGTGCCATCAGTGACCCCGGGACAGGGAATAGAGATACGCAGTATTTT.

This clone was observed once. This chain joins TRBV5-1 and TRBJ2-3; D not certain. The germline V and J ends were trimmed by 4 bases and 2 bases, with 17 bases remaining between them. The CDR3 runs 16 residues. Per germline, CDR1 SGHRS and CDR2 YFSETQ. The CDR3 sequence is CASSSLPGGSTDTQYF. The CDR3 DNA reads TGCGCCAGCAGCAGTTTACCGGGTGGATCCACAGATACGCAGTATTTT. Drawing the rest from reference TRBV5-1 and TRBJ2-3, the complete variable domain is KAGVTQTPRYLIKTRGQQVTLSCSPISGHRSVSWYQQTPGQGLQFLFEYFSETQRNKGNFPGRFSGRQFSNSRSEMNVSTLELGDSALYLCASSSLPGGSTDTQYFGPGTRLTVL.

V is TRBV5-5 and J is TRBJ1-1; TRBD1 matches at 7 bases. CDR3 size: 14 residues. Germline CDR1 and CDR2: SGHKS and YYEKEE (reference sequence). V gave up 2 bases and J gave up 1 base; unmatched junction bases: 2. CDR3 loop: CASSLGQENTEAFF. CDR3 nucleotide sequence: TGTGCCAGCAGCTTAGGACAGGAGAACACTGAAGCTTTCTTT.

The table lists this clone with a count of one. The chain couples TRBV7-2 to TRBJ1-1, with D possibly matching TRBD1 (6 bases). Germline values: CDR1 SGHTA, CDR2 FQGNSA. The V end lost 4 bases, the J end lost 7 bases, and 13 bases lay between the germline ends. The CDR3 length is 13 residues. This CDR3 is CASSSGVGYEAFF. As DNA, the CDR3 is TGTGCCAGCAGCTCAGGGGTAGGATATGAAGCTTTCTTT.

This chain connects TRBV6-5 to TRBJ1-3; TRBD1 matches at 7 bases. The CDR3 runs to 15 residues. Trimming at V came to 0 bases and at J to 5 bases, leaving 4 bases not matched to a gene. The germline V gene encodes CDR1 MNHEY and CDR2 SVGAGI. DNA of the CDR3: TGTGCCAGCAGTTACTCGGGACAGATTCGAAACACCATATATTTT. This gives the protein CASSYSGQIRNTIYF.

In its sample, this clone was seen a few times. This rearrangement joins TRBV14 to TRBJ2-4; TRBD1 agrees at 9 bases. Germline V gene sequence: CDR1 SGHDN, CDR2 FVKESK. This CDR3 spans 21 amino acids. V lost 0 bases to trimming and J lost 3 bases; unmatched junction nucleotides: 18. CDR3 sequence (DNA): TGTGCCAGCAGCCAAGATGAGGGGACCCCACAGGGGGCTCTTGGCAAAAACATTCAGTACTTC. Translated, it gives CASSQDEGTPQGALGKNIQYF. Looking up the rest from reference TRBV14 and TRBJ2-4 gives the full variable domain: EAGVTQFPSHSVIEKGQTVTLRCDPISGHDNLYWYRRVMGKEIKFLLHFVKESKQDESGMPNNRFLAERTGGTYSTLKVQPAELEDSGVYFCASSQDEGTPQGALGKNIQYFGAGTRLSVL.

This clone showed up just once. The chain employs TRBV7-2 and TRBJ2-7; 8 nucleotides line up with TRBD1. V shed 3 bases, J shed 3 bases, and the junction held 10 bases outside the gene matches. Germline V gene data show CDR1 as SGHTA and CDR2 as FQGNSA. The CDR3 is 16 amino acids. The CDR3 DNA reads as TGTGCCAGCAGCTTTAGAGCCGGGACAGGCGACTACGAGCAGTACTTC. The encoded protein is CASSFRAGTGDYEQYF.

The gene calls are TRBV29-1 and TRBJ2-5; D ambiguous. The CDR3 has 14 residues. V was cut by 0 bases and J by 4 bases, with 12 bases left in between. Per the germline V gene, CDR1 is SQVTM and CDR2 is ANQGSEA. DNA of the CDR3: TGCAGCGTTGAAGATCCGGGTTTAGGAGAGACCCAGTACTTC. It yields the protein CSVEDPGLGETQYF.

The gene calls are TRBV30 and TRBJ2-7, with 8 positions matching TRBD2. V lost 2 bases to trimming and J lost 4 bases; unmatched junction nucleotides: 10. CDR3 length: 15 residues. The V gene's germline CDR1 is GTSNPN and CDR2 SVGIG (reference sequence). The CDR3, as DNA: TGTGCCTGGAGTTTCTCGGGACTAGTGGCTTACGAGCAGTACTTC. This codes for CAWSFSGLVAYEQYF. Looking up the rest from reference TRBV30 and TRBJ2-7 gives the full variable domain: SQTIHQWPATLVQPVGSPLSLECTVEGTSNPNLYWYRQAAGRGLQLLFYSVGIGQISSEVPQNLSASRPQDRQFILSSKKLLLSDSGFYLCAWSFSGLVAYEQYFGPGTRLTVT.

The rearrangement links TRBV25-1 to TRBJ2-6, with 7 positions matching TRBD2. Germline CDR1 is MGHDK and CDR2 is SYGVNS. The CDR3 contains 18 residues. Unmatched junction bases numbered 9, after V lost 2 bases and J lost 2 bases. DNA of the CDR3: TGTGCCAGCAGTGAAGGGGCGGGGGAAAGGACTGGGGCCAACGTCCTGACTTTC. It specifies CASSEGAGERTGANVLTF.

The chain recombines TRBV11-3 with TRBJ2-3; D might be TRBD2 (6 bases). The ends were cut back, 8 bases at V and 3 bases at J, with 15 bases in the middle. Germline V gene lookup returns CDR1 SGHNT and CDR2 YENEEA. The CDR3 has 14 residues. CDR3 in DNA: TGTGCCAGCGGGCGGGATTATAGAACAGATACGCAGTATTTT. This translates into CASGRDYRTDTQYF.

This rearrangement joins TRBV6-1 to TRBJ2-5, with TRBD2 identical over 7 bases. The end of the DNA is better explained by TRBJ2-7, so the J call may be wrong. The CDR3 runs to 15 residues. The V gene's germline CDR1 is MNHNS and CDR2 SASEGT. CDR3 DNA sequence: TGTGCCAGCAACGGGGGGTGGGTGTCTGATCCCGAGCAGTACTTC. Its translation is CASNGGWVSDPEQYF.

This sequence joins TRBV9 and TRBJ1-3; 8 bases agree with TRBD1. In germline, CDR1 is SGDLS, CDR2 YYNGEE. The CDR3 consists of 17 residues. V gave up 3 bases and J gave up 1 base; unmatched junction bases: 9. This CDR3 reads CASSAQGQGASGNTIYF. CDR3 DNA: TGTGCCAGCAGCGCCCAGGGGCAGGGGGCATCTGGAAACACCATATATTTT.

This clone came up once. The gene calls are TRBV2 and TRBJ2-3, with 7 bases that match TRBD1. V shed 7 bases, J shed 1 base, and the junction held 8 bases outside the gene matches. The CDR3 length is 15 residues. The germline V gene encodes CDR1 SNHLY and CDR2 FYNNEI. In nucleotides, the CDR3 is TGTGCCAGCAATCCTGACAGGGTCGGCACAGATACGCAGTATTTT. Protein sequence: CASNPDRVGTDTQYF.

This chain uses TRBV11-2 with TRBJ2-3; weak D call: TRBD2 (5 bases). The CDR3 consists of 12 residues. V was pared by 3 bases and J by 8 bases, with 9 bases between. The germline V gene has CDR1 SGHAT and CDR2 FQNNGV. CDR3 region: CASSLEVGTQYF. CDR3 nucleotide sequence: TGTGCCAGCAGCTTGGAGGTCGGTACGCAGTATTTT.

The rearrangement uses TRBV6-5 and TRBJ1-6; no reliable D call. The CDR3 sequence is 15 residues long. Trimming shortened V by 7 bases and J by 7 bases, and 17 bases separated the two germline ends. The germline V gene encodes CDR1 MNHEY and CDR2 SVGAGI. The CDR3 DNA follows: TGTGCCAGCACCCCGGCGACCCCGCGGAATTCACCCCTCCACTTT. It translates to CASTPATPRNSPLHF.

The gene calls are TRBV10-3 and TRBJ2-5; D might be TRBD1 (5 bases). V lost 3 bases and J lost 2, with 10 bases in between. Germline CDR1 reads ENHRY; CDR2 reads SYGVKD. CDR3 length: 14 residues. In nucleotides, the CDR3 is TGTGCCATCAGTGAAGGGGTTAAACAAGAGACCCAGTACTTC. This gives the protein CAISEGVKQETQYF.